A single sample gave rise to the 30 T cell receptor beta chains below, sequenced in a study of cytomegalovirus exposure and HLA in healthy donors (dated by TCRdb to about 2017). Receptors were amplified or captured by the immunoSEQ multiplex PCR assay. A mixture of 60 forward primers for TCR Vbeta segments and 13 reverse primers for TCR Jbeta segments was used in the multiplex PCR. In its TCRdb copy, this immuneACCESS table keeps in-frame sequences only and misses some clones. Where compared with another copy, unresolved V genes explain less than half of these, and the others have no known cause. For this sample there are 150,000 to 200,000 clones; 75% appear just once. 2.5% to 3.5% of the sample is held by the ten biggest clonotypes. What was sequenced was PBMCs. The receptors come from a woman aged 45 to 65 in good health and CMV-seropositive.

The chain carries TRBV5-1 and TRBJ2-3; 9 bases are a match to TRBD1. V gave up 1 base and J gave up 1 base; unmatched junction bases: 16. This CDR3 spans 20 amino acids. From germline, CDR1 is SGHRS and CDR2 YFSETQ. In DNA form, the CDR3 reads TGCGCCAGCAGCTTGTTCCCCGCGGGACAGGGTCCGGGAGGCACAGATACGCAGTATTTT. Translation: CASSLFPAGQGPGGTDTQYF. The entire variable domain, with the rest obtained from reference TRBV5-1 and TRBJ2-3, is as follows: KAGVTQTPRYLIKTRGQQVTLSCSPISGHRSVSWYQQTPGQGLQFLFEYFSETQRNKGNFPGRFSGRQFSNSRSEMNVSTLELGDSALYLCASSLFPAGQGPGGTDTQYFGPGTRLTVL.

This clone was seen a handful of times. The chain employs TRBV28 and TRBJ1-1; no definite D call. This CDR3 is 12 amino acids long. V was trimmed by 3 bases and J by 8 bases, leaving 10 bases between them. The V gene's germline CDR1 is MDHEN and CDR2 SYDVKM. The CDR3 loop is CASSLGGLEAFF. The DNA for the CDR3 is TGTGCCAGCAGTTTGGGAGGGTTGGAAGCTTTCTTT.

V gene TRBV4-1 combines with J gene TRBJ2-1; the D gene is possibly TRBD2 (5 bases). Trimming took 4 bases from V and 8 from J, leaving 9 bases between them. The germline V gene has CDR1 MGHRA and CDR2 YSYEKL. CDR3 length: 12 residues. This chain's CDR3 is CASSPRGYEQFF. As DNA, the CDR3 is TGCGCCAGCAGCCCACGAGGGTATGAGCAGTTCTTC.

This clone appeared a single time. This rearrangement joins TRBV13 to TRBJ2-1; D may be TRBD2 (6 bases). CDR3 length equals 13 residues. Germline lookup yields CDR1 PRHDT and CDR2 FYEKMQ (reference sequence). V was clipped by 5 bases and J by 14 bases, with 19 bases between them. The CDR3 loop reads CASSPPKGGSEFF. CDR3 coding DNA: TGTGCCAGCAGCCCTCCCAAGGGAGGTTCCGAGTTCTTC.

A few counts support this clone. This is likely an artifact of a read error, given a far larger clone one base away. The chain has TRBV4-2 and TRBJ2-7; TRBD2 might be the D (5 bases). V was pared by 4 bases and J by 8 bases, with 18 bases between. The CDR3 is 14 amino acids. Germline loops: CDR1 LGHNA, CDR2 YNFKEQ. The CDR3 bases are TGTGCCAGCAGCCCGACTACCGGTTTAGTTCAGCAGTACTTC. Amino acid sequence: CASSPTTGLVQQYF.

CDR3: CASSKRQITDTQYF. The CDR3 nucleotides read TGTGCCAGCAGCAAGAGGCAGATCACAGATACGCAGTATTTT. The gene calls are TRBV21-1 and TRBJ2-3; the listed D gene, TRBD2, was not tested against the DNA. TRBV21-1 is shown as a pseudogene. The CDR3 sequence is 14 residues long.

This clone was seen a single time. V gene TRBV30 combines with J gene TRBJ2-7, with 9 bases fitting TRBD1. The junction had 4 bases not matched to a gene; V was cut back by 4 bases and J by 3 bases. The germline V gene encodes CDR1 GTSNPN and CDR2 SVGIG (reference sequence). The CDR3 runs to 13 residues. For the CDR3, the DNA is TGTGCCTGGATAGGGACAGGGAACTACGAGCAGTACTTC. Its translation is CAWIGTGNYEQYF.

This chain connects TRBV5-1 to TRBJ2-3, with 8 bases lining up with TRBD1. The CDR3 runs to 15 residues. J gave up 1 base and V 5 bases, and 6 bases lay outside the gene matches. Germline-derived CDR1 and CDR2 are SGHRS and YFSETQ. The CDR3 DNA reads TGCGCCAGCAGATTACAGGGGGTGGGCACAGATACGCAGTATTTT. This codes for CASRLQGVGTDTQYF. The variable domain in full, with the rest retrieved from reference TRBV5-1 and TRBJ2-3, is KAGVTQTPRYLIKTRGQQVTLSCSPISGHRSVSWYQQTPGQGLQFLFEYFSETQRNKGNFPGRFSGRQFSNSRSEMNVSTLELGDSALYLCASRLQGVGTDTQYFGPGTRLTVL.

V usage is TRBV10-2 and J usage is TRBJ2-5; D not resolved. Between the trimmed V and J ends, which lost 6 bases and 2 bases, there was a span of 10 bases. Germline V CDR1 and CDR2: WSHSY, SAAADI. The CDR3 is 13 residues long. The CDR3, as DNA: TGCGCCAGCAGGTGGTCCACACAAGAGACCCAGTACTTC. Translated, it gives CASRWSTQETQYF.

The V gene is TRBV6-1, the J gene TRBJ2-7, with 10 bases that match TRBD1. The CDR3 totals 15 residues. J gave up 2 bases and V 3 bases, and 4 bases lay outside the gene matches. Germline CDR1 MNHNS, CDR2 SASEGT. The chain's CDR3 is CASSDIGQGAYEQYF. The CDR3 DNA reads TGTGCCAGCAGTGATATTGGACAGGGGGCCTACGAGCAGTACTTC.

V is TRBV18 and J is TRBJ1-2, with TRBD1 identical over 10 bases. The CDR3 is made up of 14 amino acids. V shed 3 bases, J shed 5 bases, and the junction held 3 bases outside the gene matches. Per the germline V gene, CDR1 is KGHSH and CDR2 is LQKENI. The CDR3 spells CASSPGGQGYGYTF. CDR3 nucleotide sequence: TGTGCCAGCTCACCCGGGGGACAGGGGTATGGCTACACCTTC.

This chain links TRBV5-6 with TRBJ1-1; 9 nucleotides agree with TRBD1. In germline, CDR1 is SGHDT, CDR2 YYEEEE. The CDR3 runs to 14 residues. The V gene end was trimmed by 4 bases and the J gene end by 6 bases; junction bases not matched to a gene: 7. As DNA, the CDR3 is TGTGCCAGCAGCAACAGGGGGCTGGGGTCTGAAGCTTTCTTT. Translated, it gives CASSNRGLGSEAFF.

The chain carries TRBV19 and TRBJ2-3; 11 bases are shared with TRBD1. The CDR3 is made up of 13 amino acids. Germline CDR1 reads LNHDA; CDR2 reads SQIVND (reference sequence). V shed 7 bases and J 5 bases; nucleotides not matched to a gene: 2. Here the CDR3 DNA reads TGTGCCAGTATGGACAGGGGGCTAGATACGCAGTATTTT. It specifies CASMDRGLDTQYF.

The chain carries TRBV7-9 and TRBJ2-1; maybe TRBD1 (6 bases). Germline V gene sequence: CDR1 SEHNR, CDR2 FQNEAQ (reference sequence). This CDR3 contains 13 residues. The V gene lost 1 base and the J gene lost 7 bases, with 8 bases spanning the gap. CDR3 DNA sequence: TGTGCCAGCAGCTTAGAGCAGGGGAATGAGCAGTTCTTC. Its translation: CASSLEQGNEQFF. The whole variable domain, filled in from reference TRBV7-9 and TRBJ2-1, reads DTGVSQNPRHKITKRGQNVTFRCDPISEHNRLYWYRQTLGQGPEFLTYFQNEAQLEKSRLLSDRFSAERPKGSFSTLEIQRTEQGDSAMYLCASSLEQGNEQFFGPGTRLTVL.

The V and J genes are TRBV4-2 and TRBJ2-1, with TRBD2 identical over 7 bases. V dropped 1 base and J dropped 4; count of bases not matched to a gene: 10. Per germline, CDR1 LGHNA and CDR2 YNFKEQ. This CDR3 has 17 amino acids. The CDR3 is CASSQALGLAEYNEQFF. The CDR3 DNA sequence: TGTGCCAGCAGCCAAGCCCTGGGTCTAGCGGAATACAATGAGCAGTTCTTC.

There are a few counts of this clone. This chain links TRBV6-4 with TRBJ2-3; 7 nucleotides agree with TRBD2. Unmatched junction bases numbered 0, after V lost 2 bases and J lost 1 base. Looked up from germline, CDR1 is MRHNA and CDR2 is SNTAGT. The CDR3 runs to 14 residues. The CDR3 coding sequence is TGTGCCAGCAGTGACGCGGGGGGCACAGATACGCAGTATTTT. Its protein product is CASSDAGGTDTQYF.

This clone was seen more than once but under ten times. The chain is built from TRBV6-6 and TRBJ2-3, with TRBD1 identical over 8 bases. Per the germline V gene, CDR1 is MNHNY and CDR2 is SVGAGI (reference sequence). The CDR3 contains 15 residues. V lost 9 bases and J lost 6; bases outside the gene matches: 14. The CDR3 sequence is CASRSQGAGTDTQYF. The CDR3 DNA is TGTGCCAGTAGGAGCCAGGGGGCGGGGACCGATACGCAGTATTTT.

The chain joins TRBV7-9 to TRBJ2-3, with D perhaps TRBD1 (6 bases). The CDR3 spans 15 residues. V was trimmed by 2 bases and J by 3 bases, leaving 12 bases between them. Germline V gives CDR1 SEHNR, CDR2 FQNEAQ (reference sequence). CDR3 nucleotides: TGTGCCAGCAGCTTATTGACAGGCCCGACAGATACGCAGTATTTT. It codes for CASSLLTGPTDTQYF.

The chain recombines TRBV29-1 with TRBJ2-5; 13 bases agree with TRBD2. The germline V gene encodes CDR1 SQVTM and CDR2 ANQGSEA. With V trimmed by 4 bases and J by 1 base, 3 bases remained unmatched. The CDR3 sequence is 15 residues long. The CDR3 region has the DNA TGCAGCGTTGGACTAGCGGGGGGCACCCAAGAGACCCAGTACTTC. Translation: CSVGLAGGTQETQYF. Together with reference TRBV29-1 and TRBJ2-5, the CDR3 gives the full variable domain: SAVISQKPSRDICQRGTSLTIQCQVDSQVTMMFWYRQQPGQSLTLIATANQGSEATYESGFVIDKFPISRPNLTFSTLTVSNMSPEDSSIYLCSVGLAGGTQETQYFGPGTRLLVL.

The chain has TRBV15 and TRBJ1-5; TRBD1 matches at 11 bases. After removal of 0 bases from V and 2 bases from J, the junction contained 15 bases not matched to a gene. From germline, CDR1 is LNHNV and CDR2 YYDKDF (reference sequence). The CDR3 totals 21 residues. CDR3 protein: CATSRDQDRGRLGTGNQPQHF. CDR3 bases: TGTGCCACCAGCAGAGATCAGGACAGGGGGCGTCTGGGGACTGGCAATCAGCCCCAGCATTTT. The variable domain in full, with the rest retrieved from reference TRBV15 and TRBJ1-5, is DAMVIQNPRYQVTQFGKPVTLSCSQTLNHNVMYWYQQKSSQAPKLLFHYYDKDFNNEADTPDNFQSRRPNTSFCFLDIRSPGLGDTAMYLCATSRDQDRGRLGTGNQPQHFGDGTRLSIL.

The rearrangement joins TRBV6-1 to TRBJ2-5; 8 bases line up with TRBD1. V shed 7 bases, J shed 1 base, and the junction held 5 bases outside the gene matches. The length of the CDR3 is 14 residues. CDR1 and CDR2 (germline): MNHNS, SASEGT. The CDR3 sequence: CASNRDRTQETQYF. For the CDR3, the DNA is TGTGCCAGCAACCGGGACAGGACCCAAGAGACCCAGTACTTC.

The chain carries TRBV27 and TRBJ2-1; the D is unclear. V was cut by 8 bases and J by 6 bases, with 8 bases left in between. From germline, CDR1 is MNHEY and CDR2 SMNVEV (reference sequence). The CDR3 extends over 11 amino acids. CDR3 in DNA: TGTGCCAGCGAGGTTGGCAATGAGCAGTTCTTC. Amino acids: CASEVGNEQFF.

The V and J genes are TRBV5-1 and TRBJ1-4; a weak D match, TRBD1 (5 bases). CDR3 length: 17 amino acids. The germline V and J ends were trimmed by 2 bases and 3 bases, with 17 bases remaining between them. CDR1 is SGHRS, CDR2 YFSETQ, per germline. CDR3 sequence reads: CASSFDQGLAANEKLFF. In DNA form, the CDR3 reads TGCGCCAGCAGCTTTGACCAGGGACTCGCGGCTAATGAAAAACTGTTTTTT.

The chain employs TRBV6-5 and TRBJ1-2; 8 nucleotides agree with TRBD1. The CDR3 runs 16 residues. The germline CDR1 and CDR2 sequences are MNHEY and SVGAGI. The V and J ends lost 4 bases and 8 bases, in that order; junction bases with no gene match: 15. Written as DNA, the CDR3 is TGTGCCAGCAGTTTTAGCGGACAGGGAAGGTCGCGGGGCTACACCTTC. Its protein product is CASSFSGQGRSRGYTF.

The CDR3 nucleotides read TGCGCCAGCAGCCCCTGGGGGGTCGGGGAAGAGACCCAGTACTTC. It specifies CASSPWGVGEETQYF. The V call is TRBV5-1, the J call TRBJ2-5; a weak D match, TRBD2 (6 bases). The CDR3 loop spans 15 amino acids. Germline CDR1 and CDR2: SGHRS and YFSETQ. V was trimmed by 4 bases and J by 3 bases, leaving 16 bases between them.

The CDR3 nucleotides are TGTGCCAGCAGCGGGCATCTTTCGGAGACCCAGTACTTC. This sequence encodes CASSGHLSETQYF. The chain couples TRBV5-4 to TRBJ2-5; D is undetermined. V was clipped by 4 bases and J by 5 bases, with 12 bases between them. This CDR3 is built from 13 residues. Germline V gene sequence: CDR1 SGHNT, CDR2 YYREEE (reference sequence). Together with reference TRBV5-4 and TRBJ2-5, the CDR3 gives the full variable domain: ETGVTQSPTHLIKTRGQQVTLRCSSQSGHNTVSWYQQALGQGPQFIFQYYREEENGRGNFPPRFSGLQFPNYSSELNVNALELDDSALYLCASSGHLSETQYFGPGTRLLVL.

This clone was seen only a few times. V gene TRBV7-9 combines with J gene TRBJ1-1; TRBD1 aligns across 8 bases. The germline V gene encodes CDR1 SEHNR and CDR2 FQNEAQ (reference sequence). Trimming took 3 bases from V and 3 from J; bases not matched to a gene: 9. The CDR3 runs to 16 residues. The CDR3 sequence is CASSFWARGHDTEAFF. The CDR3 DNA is TGTGCCAGCAGCTTTTGGGCCAGGGGGCATGACACTGAAGCTTTCTTT. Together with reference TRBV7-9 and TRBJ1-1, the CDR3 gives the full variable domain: DTGVSQNPRHKITKRGQNVTFRCDPISEHNRLYWYRQTLGQGPEFLTYFQNEAQLEKSRLLSDRFSAERPKGSFSTLEIQRTEQGDSAMYLCASSFWARGHDTEAFFGQGTRLTVV.

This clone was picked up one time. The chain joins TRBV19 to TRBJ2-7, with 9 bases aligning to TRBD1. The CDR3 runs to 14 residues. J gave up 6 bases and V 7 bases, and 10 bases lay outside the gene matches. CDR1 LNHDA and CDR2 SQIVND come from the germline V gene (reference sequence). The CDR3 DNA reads TGTGCCAGTACTCCGGGACAGGGAGTTGGCGAGCAGTACTTC. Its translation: CASTPGQGVGEQYF.

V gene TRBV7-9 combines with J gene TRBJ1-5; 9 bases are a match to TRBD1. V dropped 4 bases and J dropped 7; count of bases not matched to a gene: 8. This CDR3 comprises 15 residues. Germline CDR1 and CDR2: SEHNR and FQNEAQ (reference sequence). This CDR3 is CASSSPGQGSQPQHF. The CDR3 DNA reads TGTGCCAGCAGCTCGCCGGGACAGGGCTCCCAGCCCCAGCATTTT.

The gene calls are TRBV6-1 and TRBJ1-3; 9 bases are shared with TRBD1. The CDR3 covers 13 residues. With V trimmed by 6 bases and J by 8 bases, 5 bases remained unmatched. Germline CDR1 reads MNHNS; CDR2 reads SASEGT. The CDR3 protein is CASRGGQGDTIYF. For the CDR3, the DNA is TGTGCCAGCAGGGGGGGACAGGGAGACACCATATATTTT.